This T cell receptor beta chain was profiled in a study of neoadjuvant anti-PD-1 for oral cavity cancer. Overall study findings and caveats: Treg/Th17 ratio rose with pretreatment blood and fell with post-treatment tumor TCRbeta clonality.

Documented time point: after neoadjuvant nivolumab, at surgical resection. V gave up 11 bases and J gave up 3 bases; unmatched junction bases: 3. The CDR3 consists of 11 residues. In germline, CDR1 is MDHEN, CDR2 SYDVKM. Blood libraries mostly used approximately 450 ng genomic DNA, six replicates each. TCRdb's table, derived via immunoSEQ multiplex PCR, lists solely in-frame clones and lacks some. The data contain roughly 14,000 clones, roughly 74% of them seen just once; the ten biggest clones take up less than 3.5%. With regard to this clone: Its antigen is as yet unknown.

The source was PBMCs, collected after nivolumab (anti-PD-1) treatment. V usage is TRBV28 and J usage is TRBJ2-7; TRBD2 aligns across 8 bases. The TCR comes from a person aged 35-79 years with oral cavity squamous cell carcinoma. The CDR3 DNA is TGTGCCGCGGGGGGTCGCTACGAGCAGTACTTC. Translating it yields CAAGGRYEQYF. The full variable domain, rest sourced from reference TRBV28 and TRBJ2-7, is DVKVTQSSRYLVKRTGEKVFLECVQDMDHENMFWYRQDPGLGLRLIYFSYDVKMKEKGDIPEGYSVSREKKERFSLILESASTNQTSMYLCAAGGRYEQYFGPGTRLTVT.